Listed below are T cell receptor beta chains from one sample, sequenced in a study of cytomegalovirus exposure and HLA in healthy donors. Profiled with immunoSEQ multiplex PCR; TCRdb holds only in-frame clones, not every one. The table has approximately 210,000 clones, 60% to 80% seen once. Sequenced material: PBMCs. The receptors derive from a male donor in good health and CMV-seronegative. CDR3s include the opening cysteine and the closing phenylalanine or tryptophan. The D gene is left open where the match is weak.

d_gene	v_gene	j_gene	CDR3nt	CDR3aa
.	TRBV19	TRBJ2-5	TGTGCCAGTAGTACAGACTTCCAAGAGACCCAGTACTTC	CASSTDFQETQYF
.	TRBV7-8	TRBJ2-4	TGTGCCAGCAGCTTACCCCTAGCCAAAAACATTCAGTACTTC	CASSLPLAKNIQYF
TRBD1	TRBV10-3	TRBJ1-1	TGTGCCATCAGGGGACAGGAAAACACTGAAGCTTTCTTT	CAIRGQENTEAFF
.	TRBV10-2	TRBJ2-4	TGCGCCAGCAGCAGCCGGGACGGGAGCAAAAACATTCAGTACTTC	CASSSRDGSKNIQYF
.	TRBV6-6	TRBJ1-1	TGTGCCAGCAGTTACTCTAACCAGGAGGAGTCTTTCTTT	CASSYSNQEESFF
TRBD2	TRBV4-2	TRBJ2-1	TGTGCCAGCAGCCACACGACTAGCGGGACTTCCTACAATGAGCAGTTCTTC	CASSHTTSGTSYNEQFF
TRBD1	TRBV13	TRBJ2-5	TGTGCCAGCAGATCAAGACAGGGGACAGAGACCCAGTACTTC	CASRSRQGTETQYF
TRBD1	TRBV4-2	TRBJ2-7	TGTGCCAGCAGCCAAGATCATTCGGGACAGACCTACGAGCAGTACTTC	CASSQDHSGQTYEQYF
TRBD1	TRBV9	TRBJ2-5	TGTGCCAGCAGCGTAGGGGGACAGAGGAAACAAGAGACCCAGTACTTC	CASSVGGQRKQETQYF
.	TRBV28	TRBJ1-6	TGTGCCAGCACTGCGGGCGGCAGACTATATAATTCACCCCTCCACTTT	CASTAGGRLYNSPLHF
.	TRBV7-9	TRBJ1-1	TGTGCCAGCAGCCCCTGGGGGGGGATGGGTACTGAAGCTTTCTTT	CASSPWGGMGTEAFF
.	TRBV7-8	TRBJ2-1	TGTGCCAGCAGCTTAGCTCAGGGGAGCCGGGGCCCTCTCTCCTACAATGAGCAGTTCTTC	CASSLAQGSRGPLSYNEQFF
TRBD1	TRBV5-6	TRBJ1-4	TGTGCCAGCAGCCCTGACAGGGTTGGTGAAAAACTGTTTTTT	CASSPDRVGEKLFF
TRBD2	TRBV30	TRBJ2-7	TGTGCCTGGAGTGTAGCGGGAGGAACCCTCCACGAGCAGTACTTC	CAWSVAGGTLHEQYF